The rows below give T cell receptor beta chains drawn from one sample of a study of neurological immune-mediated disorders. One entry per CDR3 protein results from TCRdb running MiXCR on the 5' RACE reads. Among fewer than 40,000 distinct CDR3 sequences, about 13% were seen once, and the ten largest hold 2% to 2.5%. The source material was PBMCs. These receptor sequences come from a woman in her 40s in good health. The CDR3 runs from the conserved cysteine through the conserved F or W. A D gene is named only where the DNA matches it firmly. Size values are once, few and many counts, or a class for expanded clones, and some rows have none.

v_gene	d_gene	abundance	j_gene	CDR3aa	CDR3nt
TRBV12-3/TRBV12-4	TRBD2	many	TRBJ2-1	CASSLRLADNEQFF	TGTGCCAGCAGTTTGCGCCTAGCGGACAATGAGCAGTTCTTC
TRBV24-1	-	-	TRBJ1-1	CARATQNTEAFF	TGTGCCAGGGCAACACAGAACACTGAAGCTTTCTTT
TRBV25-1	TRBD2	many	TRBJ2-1	CASSGTGGASFNEQFF	TGTGCCAGCAGTGGGACCGGGGGGGCGTCTTTCAATGAGCAGTTCTTC
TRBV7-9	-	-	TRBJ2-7	CASSLTEGIEQYF	TGTGCCAGCAGCTTGACAGAGGGCATTGAGCAGTACTTC
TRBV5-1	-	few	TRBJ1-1	CASSSGLENTEAFF	TGCGCCAGCAGCTCTGGTCTCGAGAACACTGAAGCTTTCTTT
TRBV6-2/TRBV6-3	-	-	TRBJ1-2	CASSLQTGEDGYTF	TGTGCCAGCAGTCTCCAGACAGGAGAGGATGGCTACACCTTC
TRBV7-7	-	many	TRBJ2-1	CASSPIHSYNEQFF	TGTGCCAGCAGTCCTATACATTCCTACAATGAGCAGTTCTTC
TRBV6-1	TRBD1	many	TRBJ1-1	CASSAPTGGEAFF	TGTGCCAGCAGTGCCCCCACAGGGGGTGAAGCTTTCTTT
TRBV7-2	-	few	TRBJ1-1	CASSFARDNAFF	TGTGCCAGCAGCTTCGCCCGGGATAATGCTTTCTTT
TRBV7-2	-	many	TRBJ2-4	CASSSLGGAGRVAKNIQYF	TGTGCCAGCAGCTCCCTGGGGGGGGCAGGTCGGGTCGCCAAAAACATTCAGTACTTC
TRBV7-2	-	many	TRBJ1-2	CASSLEGGYSYGYTF	TGTGCCAGCAGCTTAGAAGGGGGGTATAGCTATGGCTACACCTTC
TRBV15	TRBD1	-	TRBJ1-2	CATSSPDRNYGYTF	TGTGCCACCAGCAGCCCGGACAGGAACTATGGCTACACCTTC
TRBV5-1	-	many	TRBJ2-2	CASSLMTTGELFF	TGCGCCAGCAGCTTGATGACTACCGGGGAGCTGTTTTTT
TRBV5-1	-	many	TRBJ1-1	CASSLDVWTPTEAFF	TGCGCCAGCAGCTTGGACGTCTGGACCCCCACTGAAGCTTTCTTT
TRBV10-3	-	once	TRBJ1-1	CAISESSGRYAEAFF	TGTGCCATCAGTGAGTCGTCTGGGAGATACGCTGAAGCTTTCTTT
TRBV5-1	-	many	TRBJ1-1	CASREGPGGTEAFF	TGCGCCAGCAGAGAGGGGCCGGGAGGCACTGAAGCTTTCTTT
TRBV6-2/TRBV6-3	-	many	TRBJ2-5	CASSYGGRDQETQYF	TGTGCCAGCAGTTACGGGGGCCGAGACCAAGAGACCCAGTACTTC
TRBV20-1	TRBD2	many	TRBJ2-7	CSASRRESEQYF	TGCAGTGCTAGTAGGCGGGAGAGCGAGCAGTACTTC
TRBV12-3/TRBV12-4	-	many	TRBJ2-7	CASSFLGLSYEQYF	TGTGCCAGCAGTTTCCTCGGTCTCTCCTACGAGCAGTACTTC
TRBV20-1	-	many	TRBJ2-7	CSASPTGLEQYF	TGCAGTGCTTCCCCGACAGGTTTAGAGCAGTACTTC
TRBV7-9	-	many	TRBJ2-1	CASSLRLRADNEQFF	TGTGCCAGCAGCTTAAGGTTAAGGGCGGACAATGAGCAGTTCTTC
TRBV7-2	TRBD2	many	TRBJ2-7	CASPRTSYEQYF	TGTGCCAGCCCCCGGACTAGCTACGAGCAGTACTTC
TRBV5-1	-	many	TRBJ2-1	CASSLDSLGLNEQFF	TGCGCCAGCAGCTTGGATAGCTTGGGCCTCAATGAGCAGTTCTTC
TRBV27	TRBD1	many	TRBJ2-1	CASRLGQAYNEQFF	TGTGCCAGCAGGCTGGGACAGGCCTACAATGAGCAGTTCTTC
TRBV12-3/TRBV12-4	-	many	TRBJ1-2	CASSPPRGVDGYTF	TGTGCCAGCAGTCCCCCCAGGGGAGTAGATGGCTACACCTTC
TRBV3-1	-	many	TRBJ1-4	CASSHPGQADNEKLFF	TGTGCCAGCAGCCACCCCGGGCAGGCGGATAATGAAAAACTGTTTTTT
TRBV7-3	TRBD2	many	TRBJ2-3	CASSNGLAPDTQYF	TGTGCCAGCAGCAACGGACTAGCCCCAGATACGCAGTATTTT
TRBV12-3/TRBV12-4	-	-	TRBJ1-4	CASSLREEEKLFF	TGTGCCAGCAGCCTCCGGGAAGAAGAAAAACTGTTTTTT
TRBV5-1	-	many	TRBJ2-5	CASSLRWGGETQYF	TGCGCCAGCAGCTTGCGTTGGGGCGGAGAGACCCAGTACTTC
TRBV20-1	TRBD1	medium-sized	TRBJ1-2	CSARDREDANYGYTF	TGCAGTGCCCGGGACAGGGAAGACGCGAACTATGGCTACACCTTC
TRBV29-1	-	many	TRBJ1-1	CSATTGSDTEAFF	TGCAGCGCTACGACAGGAAGTGACACTGAAGCTTTCTTT
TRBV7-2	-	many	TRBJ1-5	CASSLALGIAQPQHF	TGTGCCAGCAGCTTGGCATTGGGCATCGCTCAGCCCCAGCATTTT
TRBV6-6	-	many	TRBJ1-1	CASSYLRGSEAFF	TGTGCCAGCAGTTATTTACGGGGTTCTGAAGCTTTCTTT
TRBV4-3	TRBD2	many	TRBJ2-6	CASSQEPAGVFSGANVLTF	TGCGCCAGCAGCCAAGAACCAGCGGGAGTTTTTTCTGGGGCCAACGTCCTGACTTTC
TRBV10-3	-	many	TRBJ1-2	CAIRAGGDANYGYTF	TGTGCCATCAGGGCGGGAGGCGACGCTAACTATGGCTACACCTTC